This TCR beta chain was documented in a study of CD8 T cells in ankylosing spondylitis. TCRdb itself ran the 5' RACE reads through MiXCR, one entry per CDR3 protein. This table holds 30,000 to 45,000 distinct CDR3 sequences, 16% found once. Overall study findings and caveats: The study identified a TCR beta motif of roughly eight highly homologous variants that appeared characteristic of ankylosing spondylitis blood. A number of the motif variants had already been described in reactive arthritis synovial fluid and blood.

Per the germline V gene, CDR1 is MNHEY and CDR2 is SVGEGT. The CDR3 contains 15 residues. The V and J ends lost 3 bases and 7 bases respectively, with 16 bases between them. This clonotype turned up a few times. Its antigen is as yet unknown. The source of this sequence is a male donor with ankylosing spondylitis or in good health (not recorded which). Sample: blood. The V and J genes are TRBV6-2 or TRBV6-3 and TRBJ2-1, with D maybe TRBD1 (5 bases). CDR3 coding DNA: TGTGCCAGCAGTTATGTGCAGGGCCAGAAGAATGAGCAGTTCTTC. This codes for CASSYVQGQKNEQFF.